One and the same sample provided the 23 T cell receptor beta chains below, sequenced in a study of cytomegalovirus exposure and HLA in healthy donors. Amplification used 60 Vbeta primers and 13 Jbeta primers. Repertoires were generated with immunoSEQ multiplex PCR, while TCRdb's copy carries only in-frame clones and drops some. The sample contains roughly 220,000 clones, 75% of which appear only once. Material for sequencing was PBMCs. The receptors come from a woman aged 25 to 39 in good health and CMV-seronegative.

The rearrangement uses TRBV6-1 and TRBJ2-1; D not certain. V was pared by 1 base and J by 0 bases, with 13 bases between. Germline values: CDR1 MNHNS, CDR2 SASEGT. The CDR3 has 17 amino acids. The CDR3 region is CASSEGSEVSSYNEQFF. CDR3 DNA sequence: TGTGCCAGCAGTGAAGGCTCTGAGGTGAGCTCCTACAATGAGCAGTTCTTC.

The genes are TRBV29-1 and TRBJ2-1; 11 positions agree with TRBD1. CDR3 length equals 13 residues. The trim removed 7 bases at V and 7 bases at J, leaving 6 bases unmatched. CDR1 SQVTM and CDR2 ANQGSEA come from the germline V gene. In DNA form, the CDR3 reads TGCAGCGCCGGGACAGGGGGGGGGAATGAGCAGTTCTTC. Its protein is CSAGTGGGNEQFF.

Comments on this clone: The sample contains more than one DNA sequence encoding this CDR3. J is TRBJ1-1 and V is TRBV30; D perhaps matches TRBD1 (5 bases). Germline CDR1 GTSNPN, CDR2 SVGIG (reference sequence). The V and J ends lost 0 bases and 1 base respectively, with 6 bases between them. This CDR3 contains 13 residues. CDR3 in amino acids: CAWSVQENTEAFF. The CDR3 DNA sequence: TGTGCCTGGAGTGTACAGGAGAACACTGAAGCTTTCTTT.

The chain employs TRBV6-5 and TRBJ1-1; perhaps TRBD1 as D (5 bases). Germline assignment: CDR1 MNHEY and CDR2 SVGAGI. The CDR3 contains 14 residues. V shed 6 bases and J shed 8 bases, with 19 bases lying between them. The CDR3 is CASSERGYSSEAFF. CDR3 DNA sequence: TGTGCCAGCAGCGAACGGGGGTACAGCTCCGAAGCTTTCTTT.

The chain joins TRBV4-1 to TRBJ1-1, with D perhaps TRBD1 (6 bases). The CDR3 is 18 residues long. Trimming left V 0 bases short and J 6 bases short, with 23 bases between. Germline assignment: CDR1 MGHRA and CDR2 YSYEKL. Written as DNA, the CDR3 is TGCGCCAGCAGCCAAGATACGGCAGAAGGGGGATGGAGCGCTGAAGCTTTCTTT. This sequence encodes CASSQDTAEGGWSAEAFF.

The chain combines TRBV19 with TRBJ2-5; 10 nucleotides match TRBD2. J gave up 6 bases and V 4 bases, and 8 bases lay outside the gene matches. The CDR3 length is 15 residues. In germline, CDR1 is LNHDA, CDR2 SQIVND (reference sequence). The CDR3 reads CASSTSSGGAKTQYF. For the CDR3, the DNA is TGTGCCAGTAGTACATCAAGCGGGGGGGCCAAGACCCAGTACTTC.

V gene TRBV9 combines with J gene TRBJ2-7; 7 bases agree with TRBD2. The germline V gene encodes CDR1 SGDLS and CDR2 YYNGEE. CDR3 length: 15 residues. V lost 0 bases and J lost 2; bases outside the gene matches: 5. The CDR3 nucleotides are TGTGCCAGCAGCGTAGAGGCTAGCGGCACCTACGAGCAGTACTTC. The encoded protein is CASSVEASGTYEQYF.

The chain combines TRBV6-5 with TRBJ2-7, with no clear D. The CDR3 contains 13 residues. V lost 3 bases and J lost 3, with 9 bases in between. Per the germline V gene, CDR1 is MNHEY and CDR2 is SVGAGI. This chain's CDR3 is CASSYGHFYEQYF. The CDR3 DNA is TGTGCCAGCAGTTATGGGCACTTCTACGAGCAGTACTTC.

This rearrangement joins TRBV2 to TRBJ1-1; no firm D call. This CDR3 contains 15 residues. Deletions cut 5 bases from V and 0 bases from J, with 13 bases between. Germline CDR1 SNHLY, CDR2 FYNNEI. The CDR3 sequence: CASSLTDLMNTEAFF. In DNA form, the CDR3 reads TGTGCCAGCAGTTTAACAGACCTTATGAACACTGAAGCTTTCTTT.

Only one count was recorded for this clone. V usage is TRBV2 and J usage is TRBJ1-1; TRBD1 might be the D (6 bases). V was pared by 9 bases and J by 10 bases, with 15 bases between. CDR1 and CDR2 (germline): SNHLY, FYNNEI. The CDR3 spans 11 residues. The CDR3 reads CASGRGISAFF. CDR3 DNA: TGTGCCAGTGGAAGGGGGATCTCAGCTTTCTTT. Full variable domain (outside the CDR3, taken from reference TRBV2 and TRBJ1-1): EPEVTQTPSHQVTQMGQEVILRCVPISNHLYFYWYRQILGQKVEFLVSFYNNEISEKSEIFDDQFSVERPDGSNFTLKIRSTKLEDSAMYFCASGRGISAFFGQGTRLTVV.

The table lists this clone with many counts. The chain combines TRBV5-5 with TRBJ2-7, with D possibly matching TRBD1 (6 bases). The ends were cut back, 1 base at V and 4 bases at J, with 15 bases in the middle. This CDR3 is 15 amino acids long. The germline V gene has CDR1 SGHKS and CDR2 YYEKEE (reference sequence). The DNA for the CDR3 is TGTGCCAGCAGCTTGACCTACGGGACACTGTACGAGCAGTACTTC. It codes for CASSLTYGTLYEQYF.

V is TRBV9 and J is TRBJ2-7; 8 bases map to TRBD2. Trimming cost V 2 bases and J 7 bases; bases outside gene matches: 14. CDR1 and CDR2 (germline): SGDLS, YYNGEE. This CDR3 comprises 16 residues. The CDR3 DNA follows: TGTGCCAGCAGCGTCAAGCCGGGACTAGGGCCCCGGGAGCAGTACTTC. Its translation: CASSVKPGLGPREQYF.

The chain is built from TRBV5-4 and TRBJ2-3, with D maybe TRBD1 (6 bases). V was shortened by 3 bases and J by 0 bases, with 8 bases between the two germline ends. The V gene's germline CDR1 is SGHNT and CDR2 YYREEE (reference sequence). This CDR3 is built from 14 residues. The CDR3 loop reads CASSWGPSTDTQYF. CDR3 coding DNA: TGTGCCAGCAGCTGGGGGCCGAGCACAGATACGCAGTATTTT.

This clone has more than one count but fewer than ten. This chain joins TRBV6-4 and TRBJ2-1; 14 positions match TRBD2. The germline V gene has CDR1 MRHNA and CDR2 SNTAGT. Trimming took 3 bases from V and 9 from J; bases not matched to a gene: 4. CDR3 length equals 15 residues. CDR3 residues: CASSDGTSGSGEQFF. The CDR3 bases are TGTGCCAGCAGTGATGGGACTAGCGGGAGTGGTGAGCAGTTCTTC.

The CDR3 protein is CASSYWAGWGYTF. The CDR3 DNA is TGTGCCAGCAGTTACTGGGCAGGGTGGGGCTACACCTTC. The gene calls are TRBV6-5 and TRBJ1-2, with D perhaps TRBD1 (5 bases). Trimming took 1 base from V and 8 from J, leaving 11 bases between them. The CDR3 is 13 residues long. Germline lookup yields CDR1 MNHEY and CDR2 SVGAGI.

The V gene is TRBV5-1, the J gene TRBJ1-6; D may be TRBD1 (6 bases). Trimming removed 2 bases at V and 8 bases at J, with 14 bases between. CDR1 is SGHRS and CDR2 is YFSETQ in the germline V gene. This CDR3 is 15 amino acids long. CDR3 loop: CASSFRAGDDSPLHF. The DNA for the CDR3 is TGCGCCAGCAGCTTCAGGGCAGGGGACGATTCACCCCTCCACTTT.

The chain is built from TRBV5-1 and TRBJ1-4; tentative D call: TRBD1 (5 bases). V shed 0 bases and J shed 6 bases, with 9 bases lying between them. This CDR3 has 14 residues. Germline CDR1 is SGHRS and CDR2 is YFSETQ. This CDR3 is CASSLAGGYEKLFF. The CDR3 coding sequence is TGCGCCAGCAGCTTGGCCGGGGGATATGAAAAACTGTTTTTT.

The chain combines TRBV2 with TRBJ1-2, with 7 nucleotides matching TRBD1. Per germline, CDR1 SNHLY and CDR2 FYNNEI. The CDR3 totals 15 residues. V gave up 1 base and J gave up 4 bases; unmatched junction bases: 6. The CDR3 coding sequence is TGTGCCAGCAGTGAAGGCGAAACAGGGGTCTATGGCTACACCTTC. Translation gives CASSEGETGVYGYTF.

The rearrangement joins TRBV2 to TRBJ2-3, with 10 bases aligning to TRBD1. This CDR3 region has 14 residues. V shed 5 bases and J 6 bases; nucleotides not matched to a gene: 5. Germline assignment: CDR1 SNHLY and CDR2 FYNNEI. CDR3 sequence: CASSTGQGSDTQYF. Here the CDR3 DNA reads TGTGCCAGCAGTACGGGACAGGGGAGTGATACGCAGTATTTT.

This clone was seen just once. The chain employs TRBV6-1 and TRBJ1-1, with D perhaps TRBD1 (5 bases). CDR3 length: 13 amino acids. Germline CDR1 and CDR2: MNHNS and SASEGT. V was clipped by 4 bases and J by 2 bases, with 8 bases between them. CDR3 nucleotides: TGTGCCAGCAGTGCTCAGGGTAACACTGAAGCTTTCTTT. Protein product: CASSAQGNTEAFF.

Note on this clone: Other DNA variants within this sample encode the same CDR3. The V call is TRBV7-9, the J call TRBJ1-2, with TRBD1 identical over 8 bases. CDR3 length: 16 amino acids. CDR1 is SEHNR, CDR2 FQNEAQ, per germline (reference sequence). The trim removed 1 base at V and 7 bases at J, leaving 11 bases unmatched. In nucleotides, the CDR3 is TGTGCCAGCAGCTTAGATTCCCCACAGGGGGGTGTTGGCTACACCTTC. The encoded protein is CASSLDSPQGGVGYTF.

This chain connects TRBV10-3 to TRBJ1-2; 9 nucleotides match TRBD1. The CDR3 totals 14 residues. CDR1 and CDR2 from the germline V gene are ENHRY and SYGVKD. V was clipped by 10 bases and J by 7 bases; unmatched bases: 13. The CDR3 DNA reads as TGTGCCACCAAATTGGGGACAGGGTCTGGTGGCTACACCTTC. Translating gives CATKLGTGSGGYTF.

This clone occurred a few times. The rearrangement uses TRBV25-1 and TRBJ2-1, with D tentatively TRBD2 (7 bases). V lost 4 bases to trimming and J lost 5 bases, with 12 bases between them. The V gene's germline CDR1 is MGHDK and CDR2 SYGVNS. This CDR3 is 14 amino acids long. As DNA, the CDR3 is TGTGCCAGCAGTGGGAAGGGGGGGAACAATGAGCAGTTCTTC. Residues: CASSGKGGNNEQFF.